Below are 23 T cell receptor beta chains sequenced from a single sample in a study of blood T cell repertoires in COVID-19. TCRdb's table, derived via immunoSEQ multiplex PCR, lists solely in-frame clones and lacks some. Found here are 60,000 to 90,000 clones, approximately 86% of them singletons; the top ten hold 15% to 20%. The sequencing input was peripheral blood. The receptor source for this set is a human donor in a cohort sampled during active COVID-19.

This clone has only one observation. This chain connects TRBV18 to TRBJ1-2; possible D gene TRBD1, 6 bases. Per the germline V gene, CDR1 is KGHSH and CDR2 is LQKENI. With 6 bases removed from V and 0 bases from J, the gap between germline ends came to 17 bases. The CDR3 consists of 16 residues. The CDR3 loop is CASSDMRQASNYGYTF. DNA of the CDR3: TGTGCCAGCTCGGATATGCGACAGGCCTCTAACTATGGCTACACCTTC.

The chain is built from TRBV20-1 and TRBJ2-7; tentatively, D is TRBD1 (6 bases). Looked up from germline, CDR1 is DFQATT and CDR2 is SNEGSKA (reference sequence). This CDR3 has 11 amino acids. V lost 3 bases to trimming and J lost 6 bases, with 9 bases between them. CDR3 in amino acids: CSASQGIEQYF. DNA of the CDR3: TGCAGTGCTAGCCAGGGGATCGAGCAGTACTTC.

The rearrangement uses TRBV6-4 and TRBJ2-3; TRBD1 might be the D (6 bases). CDR3 size: 16 residues. CDR1 and CDR2 from the germline V gene are MRHNA and SNTAGT. V gave up 3 bases and J gave up 0 bases, with 13 bases separating them. CDR3 nucleotides: TGTGCCAGCAGTGAGAGGGGGATAACTAGCACAGATACGCAGTATTTT. It translates to CASSERGITSTDTQYF.

This chain connects TRBV6-1 to TRBJ1-2; TRBD1 might be the D (5 bases). This CDR3 has 14 residues. V was pared by 1 base and J by 3 bases, with 9 bases between. The germline CDR1 and CDR2 sequences are MNHNS and SASEGT. CDR3 region: CASSEEGRDYGYTF. The CDR3 nucleotides read TGTGCCAGCAGTGAAGAGGGCAGGGACTATGGCTACACCTTC.

The rearrangement joins TRBV5-8 to TRBJ1-3; TRBD1 matches at 7 bases. This CDR3 is built from 15 residues. Germline V gene sequence: CDR1 SGHTS, CDR2 YDEGEE. V shed 6 bases and J 3 bases; nucleotides not matched to a gene: 9. The chain's CDR3 is CASTRRQGGGNTIYF. Written as DNA, the CDR3 is TGTGCCAGCACAAGGAGACAGGGTGGTGGAAACACCATATATTTT.

CDR3: CASSQETRGEGTQYF. DNA for the CDR3: TGCGCCAGCAGCCAAGAAACACGGGGGGAGGGGACCCAGTACTTC. The chain joins TRBV4-3 to TRBJ2-5, with 7 bases that match TRBD2. Per germline, CDR1 LGHNA and CDR2 YSLEER. The CDR3 covers 15 residues. V shed 0 bases and J 7 bases; nucleotides not matched to a gene: 8.

V is TRBV7-2 and J is TRBJ2-5, with D tentatively TRBD2 (7 bases). Germline CDR1 is SGHTA and CDR2 is FQGNSA. CDR3 length: 13 amino acids. The V gene lost 7 bases and the J gene lost 5 bases, with 14 bases spanning the gap. CDR3 DNA sequence: TGTGCCAGCAAACGGGGAGGGGGGGAGACCCAGTACTTC. Residues: CASKRGGGETQYF.

V is TRBV28 and J is TRBJ1-2, with D hard to call. Germline lookup yields CDR1 MDHEN and CDR2 SYDVKM. V dropped 2 bases and J dropped 7 bases, with 11 bases sitting between them. The CDR3 has 13 amino acids. Here the CDR3 DNA reads TGTGCCAGCAGTTTAGCACAACGGAGTGGCTACACCTTC. Its protein product is CASSLAQRSGYTF.

The chain links TRBV10-3 to TRBJ2-7; 12 bases fit TRBD1. This CDR3 is 16 amino acids long. J lost 3 bases, V lost 10 bases, and 13 bases had no gene match. Germline-derived CDR1 and CDR2 are ENHRY and SYGVKD. The CDR3 region is CASSATGTGGVYEQYF. The CDR3 DNA reads TGTGCCAGTTCGGCAACCGGGACAGGGGGCGTCTACGAGCAGTACTTC.

The CDR3 reads CASLLDNSYEQYF. CDR3 nucleotides: TGTGCCAGCCTACTGGACAACTCCTACGAGCAGTACTTC. J is TRBJ2-7 and V is TRBV7-2; maybe TRBD1 (5 bases). With 8 bases removed from V and 0 bases from J, the gap between germline ends came to 11 bases. Germline assignment: CDR1 SGHTA and CDR2 FQGNSA. The CDR3 is made up of 13 amino acids.

The rearrangement links TRBV3-1 (or the pseudogene TRBV3-2) to TRBJ1-1; D may be TRBD1 (5 bases). CDR3 length: 14 amino acids. V was pared by 3 bases and J by 4 bases, with 12 bases between. Germline assignment: CDR1 LGHDT and CDR2 YNNKEL (reference sequence). CDR3 DNA: TGTGCCAGCAGCCAGAAGGGGAAGGGCACTGAAGCTTTCTTT. This codes for CASSQKGKGTEAFF.

V is TRBV6-5 and J is TRBJ2-7; 10 bases are shared with TRBD1. There are 15 residues in the CDR3. The junction had 8 bases not matched to a gene; V was cut back by 4 bases and J by 5 bases. The germline V gene has CDR1 MNHEY and CDR2 SVGAGI. CDR3 nucleotides: TGTGCCAGCAGTTTAAACCGGGACAGGGGCCACGAGCAGTACTTC. Its translation: CASSLNRDRGHEQYF.

This clone was counted only a few times. This chain uses TRBV7-8 with TRBJ2-7; TRBD2 matches 9 bases. J was trimmed by 0 bases and V by 10 bases; bases with no gene match: 10. Germline V gives CDR1 SGHVS, CDR2 FQNEAQ. CDR3 length equals 15 residues. In DNA, the CDR3 is TGTGCCACCTCAGGCGCGGGAGGGGGCTCCTACGAGCAGTACTTC. Its translation is CATSGAGGGSYEQYF.

The CDR3 bases are TGTGCCAGCAGTTTATACGGCAGGGTGAACACTGAAGCTTTCTTT. It encodes CASSLYGRVNTEAFF. V gene TRBV28 combines with J gene TRBJ1-1, with TRBD1 as a possible D gene (5 bases). Germline assignment: CDR1 MDHEN and CDR2 SYDVKM. V was trimmed by 1 base and J by 0 bases, leaving 9 bases between them. The CDR3 consists of 15 residues.

The gene calls are TRBV10-3 and TRBJ2-3; the match to TRBD2 covers 10 bases. The CDR3 runs 14 residues. Unmatched junction bases numbered 6, after V lost 3 bases and J lost 9 bases. Germline V gene sequence: CDR1 ENHRY, CDR2 SYGVKD. The CDR3 DNA reads as TGTGCCATCAGTGAAAGTCTAGCGGGGGAAACGCAGTATTTT. Translation gives CAISESLAGETQYF.

The rearrangement links TRBV11-2 to TRBJ2-7; 7 nucleotides agree with TRBD2. J was trimmed by 2 bases and V by 5 bases; bases with no gene match: 9. The CDR3 consists of 15 residues. Germline V gene lookup returns CDR1 SGHAT and CDR2 FQNNGV. CDR3 bases: TGTGCCAGCAGCCCTAGCGGTGGCGTACCCTACGAGCAGTACTTC. Residues: CASSPSGGVPYEQYF.

V and J are TRBV21-1 and TRBJ2-7; no check of the table's D call, TRBD2, against the DNA was made. TRBV21-1 is a recognized pseudogene. The CDR3 is 12 residues long. CDR3 sequence (DNA): TGTGCGACTAGCGGTGACTCCTACGAGCAGTACTTC. It encodes CATSGDSYEQYF.

V is TRBV27 and J is TRBJ2-6; D not certain. Trimming left V 1 base short and J 0 bases short, with 10 bases between. Germline V CDR1 and CDR2: MNHEY, SMNVEV (reference sequence). CDR3 size: 17 residues. The DNA of the CDR3 is TGTGCCAGCAGTTTATTAGCCCTACACTCTGGGGCCAACGTCCTGACTTTC. Amino acids: CASSLLALHSGANVLTF.

CDR3 in amino acids: CASSPPGRLGTEAFF. As DNA, the CDR3 is TGTGCCAGCAGCCCCCCGGGAAGGCTTGGCACTGAAGCTTTCTTT. The gene calls are TRBV7-2 and TRBJ1-1, with D unresolved. Trimming stripped 5 bases from V and 4 bases from J, with 17 bases between. The CDR3 extends over 15 amino acids. CDR1 is SGHTA, CDR2 FQGNSA, per germline. The complete variable domain, with remaining parts taken from reference TRBV7-2 and TRBJ1-1, reads GAGVSQSPSNKVTEKGKDVELRCDPISGHTALYWYRQSLGQGLEFLIYFQGNSAPDKSGLPSDRFSAERTGGSVSTLTIQRTQQEDSAVYLCASSPPGRLGTEAFFGQGTRLTVV.

The chain uses TRBV29-1 and TRBJ1-1; 11 bases are a match to TRBD1. Germline loops: CDR1 SQVTM, CDR2 ANQGSEA. CDR3 size: 15 residues. Trimming removed 5 bases from V and 4 bases from J; junction bases left unmatched: 9. The CDR3: CSVSGTGGFGTEAFF. The CDR3 DNA sequence: TGCAGCGTTTCCGGGACAGGGGGTTTCGGCACTGAAGCTTTCTTT. Full variable domain (rest looked up from reference TRBV29-1 and TRBJ1-1): SAVISQKPSRDICQRGTSLTIQCQVDSQVTMMFWYRQQPGQSLTLIATANQGSEATYESGFVIDKFPISRPNLTFSTLTVSNMSPEDSSIYLCSVSGTGGFGTEAFFGQGTRLTVV.

V is TRBV27 and J is TRBJ2-7, with TRBD1 matching 7 bases. The CDR3 has 14 residues. The germline V gene has CDR1 MNHEY and CDR2 SMNVEV (reference sequence). Trimming took 3 bases from V and 2 from J; bases not matched to a gene: 4. The CDR3 coding sequence is TGTGCCAGCAGTTTCCAGGGGGAAACCTACGAGCAGTACTTC. Residues: CASSFQGETYEQYF.

The chain has TRBV27 and TRBJ2-7, with 11 bases that match TRBD2. With 5 bases clipped from V and 7 bases from J, the junction kept 7 bases outside the gene matches. In germline, CDR1 is MNHEY, CDR2 SMNVEV (reference sequence). This CDR3 is built from 14 residues. The CDR3: CASSLASGRREQYF. The DNA of the CDR3 is TGTGCCAGCAGTCTGGCTAGCGGGAGGAGGGAGCAGTACTTC.

This chain connects TRBV5-6 to TRBJ1-1; 7 bases align to TRBD1. After removal of 5 bases from V and 10 bases from J, the junction contained 11 bases not matched to a gene. Germline CDR1 SGHDT, CDR2 YYEEEE. The CDR3 has 13 residues. CDR3: CASSYTGARGAFF. The CDR3 DNA sequence: TGTGCCAGCAGTTATACAGGGGCACGGGGAGCTTTCTTT.